This T cell receptor (beta chain) was recovered during a study of blood T cells in healthy people across ages. A second roughly 6 to 12 cycle PCR used barcoded and J-beta primers. TCRdb passed the 5' RACE reads through MiXCR, listing each CDR3 protein once. The repertoire holds under 2,000,000 distinct CDR3 sequences, with around 50% as singletons. This CDR3 comprises 15 residues. Germline V gene sequence: CDR1 LGHDT, CDR2 YNNKEL (reference sequence). Trimming took off 2 bases at V and 5 bases at J, with 16 bases between the two ends. Specimen: blood. V usage is TRBV3-1 and J usage is TRBJ2-7; maybe TRBD1 (5 bases). The source is a woman aged 40 to 50 in good health. The CDR3 region is CASSQRIGHLDEQYF. For the CDR3, the DNA is TGTGCCAGCAGCCAAAGAATAGGACACCTCGACGAGCAGTACTTC.